This T cell receptor (beta chain) originates from a study of Tregs in tolerant kidney transplant recipients. Broader study findings: Donor-specific Treg expansion exceeded global Treg expansion in tolerant patients, suggesting antigen drive. Some patients' samples used different primers over time, so nucleotide sequences weren't comparable. Tregs expanded with activated donor B cells seemed most donor-specific.

Related graft donors supplied nonmyeloablative bone marrow transplants, and mixed chimerism was transient. CD4+CD25+CD127- Tregs, CD4+CD25- non-Tregs, CD4 and CD8 cells were sorted. The CDR3 loop spans 15 amino acids. After removal of 1 base from V and 8 bases from J, the junction contained 7 bases not matched to a gene. CDR1 and CDR2 (germline): SGHAT, FQDESV (reference sequence). The data were produced by immunoSEQ multiplex PCR, yet TCRdb's version contains in-frame clones alone and is incomplete. The table includes more than 20,000 clones, more than 65% detected once. With respect to this clone: Its antigen is unknown.

The rearrangement uses TRBV11-1 and TRBJ2-1; 8 bases map to TRBD2. The sequencing used CD8+ T cells from blood (PBMCs), collected 6 months after the transplant. The clonotype was recovered from a human patient who received a combined kidney and bone marrow transplant. Some of the T cells may derive from the graft donor. CDR3 coding DNA: TGTGCCAGCAGCTTAGGAGCGGGAGATATCGATGAGCAGTTCTTC. It is translated as CASSLGAGDIDEQFF.